The rows below give T cell receptor beta chains drawn from one sample of a study of T cell repertoires in cytomegalovirus infection. These receptors lack a known antigen. MiXCR, run by TCRdb on the reads, gives a single entry per CDR3 protein. This table has 400,000 to 600,000 distinct CDR3 sequences, roughly 42% appearing once. Material: cultured PBMCs, obtained from culture after CMV antigen stimulation. Source of these receptors: a human donor in good health (CMV status not recorded). Some clones in this sample may be carry-over from other donors' samples. Each CDR3 is given with its conserved first and last residue. D genes are given only for firm matches. Only part of the rows carry a size: once, few, many, or a class if the clone is expanded.

V gene: TRBV19; J gene: TRBJ2-4; clone size: many; D gene: -; CDR3 DNA: TGTGCCAGTAGTATAGCTAGGGGTATAGCCAAAAACATTCAGTACTTC; CDR3 protein: CASSIARGIAKNIQYF
V gene: TRBV19; J gene: TRBJ2-3; clone size: -; D gene: -; CDR3 DNA: TGTGCCAGTAGTAAATTAGCGGAAAGCACAGATACGCAGTATTTT; CDR3 protein: CASSKLAESTDTQYF
V gene: TRBV7-2; J gene: TRBJ2-3; clone size: -; D gene: -; CDR3 DNA: TGTGCCAGCAGCCACGCACGGGCAGATACGCAGTATTTT; CDR3 protein: CASSHARADTQYF
V gene: TRBV7-6; J gene: TRBJ1-6; clone size: many; D gene: TRBD1; CDR3 DNA: TGTGCCAGCAGCCGTGGATCCCAGACAGGGGATAATTCACCCCTCCACTTT; CDR3 protein: CASSRGSQTGDNSPLHF
V gene: TRBV6-1; J gene: TRBJ1-1; clone size: -; D gene: -; CDR3 DNA: TGTGCCAGCAGTGAAGACAGCTTTTGGACTGAAGCTTTCTTT; CDR3 protein: CASSEDSFWTEAFF
V gene: TRBV6-2/TRBV6-3; J gene: TRBJ2-5; clone size: -; D gene: -; CDR3 DNA: TGTGCCAGCAGTAAACAGCAGTACCAAGAGACCCAGTACTTC; CDR3 protein: CASSKQQYQETQYF
V gene: TRBV10-3; J gene: TRBJ1-2; clone size: -; D gene: -; CDR3 DNA: TGTGCCATCAGTGAGTTCGACGCAGGGCCGAACTATGGCTACACCTTC; CDR3 protein: CAISEFDAGPNYGYTF
V gene: TRBV5-4; J gene: TRBJ1-2; clone size: -; D gene: -; CDR3 DNA: TGTGCCAGCACCCGGAGGCGAGAAGGCTACACCTTC; CDR3 protein: CASTRRREGYTF
V gene: TRBV7-2; J gene: TRBJ1-1; clone size: -; D gene: -; CDR3 DNA: TGTGCCAGCAGCTTAAGACAGGACACTGAAGCTTTCTTT; CDR3 protein: CASSLRQDTEAFF
V gene: TRBV6-5; J gene: TRBJ2-3; clone size: -; D gene: -; CDR3 DNA: TGTGCCAGCAGTTACGGGCGGCCTAGCACAGATACGCAGTATTTT; CDR3 protein: CASSYGRPSTDTQYF
V gene: TRBV20-1; J gene: TRBJ2-7; clone size: -; D gene: TRBD1; CDR3 DNA: TGCAGTGCGAAGACAGGGCTCAACGAGCAGTACTTC; CDR3 protein: CSAKTGLNEQYF
V gene: TRBV11-2; J gene: TRBJ1-6; clone size: few; D gene: -; CDR3 DNA: TGTGCCAGCAGCCGGGGACGGCTTAATTCACCCCTCCACTTT; CDR3 protein: CASSRGRLNSPLHF
V gene: TRBV7-6; J gene: TRBJ1-3; clone size: -; D gene: TRBD1; CDR3 DNA: TGTGCCAGCAGCTTAGTTCATTGGGCACAGGGGGTGGACTCTGGAAACACCATATATTTT; CDR3 protein: CASSLVHWAQGVDSGNTIYF
V gene: TRBV20-1; J gene: TRBJ2-5; clone size: -; D gene: -; CDR3 DNA: TGCAGTGCCCGGGACTTTATCCAAGAGACCCAGTACTTC; CDR3 protein: CSARDFIQETQYF
V gene: TRBV7-6; J gene: TRBJ2-2; clone size: few; D gene: TRBD1; CDR3 DNA: TGTGCCAGCAGCTCCCGGACAGGGAAGGCCGGGGAGCTGTTTTTT; CDR3 protein: CASSSRTGKAGELFF
V gene: TRBV7-6; J gene: TRBJ2-7; clone size: once; D gene: TRBD2; CDR3 DNA: TGTGCCAGCAGCCCCGGAGCGGGGGGACCTTACGAGCAGTACTTC; CDR3 protein: CASSPGAGGPYEQYF
V gene: TRBV6-1; J gene: TRBJ2-7; clone size: -; D gene: TRBD2; CDR3 DNA: TGTGCCAGCAGTGTTCGGGAGGTGGGCTACGAGCAGTACTTC; CDR3 protein: CASSVREVGYEQYF
V gene: TRBV7-2; J gene: TRBJ2-6; clone size: few; D gene: -; CDR3 DNA: TGTGCCAGCAGCGTCAGTTCTACCAGCTCTGGGGCCAACGTCCTGACTTTC; CDR3 protein: CASSVSSTSSGANVLTF
V gene: TRBV7-8; J gene: TRBJ2-2; clone size: -; D gene: -; CDR3 DNA: TGTGCCAGCAGCTTAGTAAGGACTATGGTTAGCGGGGAGCTGTTTTTT; CDR3 protein: CASSLVRTMVSGELFF
V gene: TRBV12-3/TRBV12-4; J gene: TRBJ1-1; clone size: -; D gene: -; CDR3 DNA: TGTGCCAGCAGTTTAGTGGGGGAGGGGGGCACTGAAGCTTTCTTT; CDR3 protein: CASSLVGEGGTEAFF
V gene: TRBV4-1; J gene: TRBJ2-7; clone size: -; D gene: -; CDR3 DNA: TGTGCCAGCAGCCAAACATTTCAGAGCTCCTACAATGAGCAGTACTTC; CDR3 protein: CASSQTFQSSYNEQYF
V gene: TRBV6-2/TRBV6-3; J gene: TRBJ2-2; clone size: few; D gene: -; CDR3 DNA: TGTGCCAGCAGTCGAAGCGGAGCAGCGAACACCGGGGAGCTGTTTTTT; CDR3 protein: CASSRSGAANTGELFF
V gene: TRBV10-3; J gene: TRBJ2-3; clone size: -; D gene: TRBD1; CDR3 DNA: TGTGCCACCGACGACCGGGACAGGGGGTTTTCAGATACGCAGTATTTT; CDR3 protein: CATDDRDRGFSDTQYF
V gene: TRBV7-6; J gene: TRBJ1-3; clone size: few; D gene: -; CDR3 DNA: TGTGCCAGCAGCCGGACGCAGACAGGCTCTGGAAACACCATATATTTT; CDR3 protein: CASSRTQTGSGNTIYF
V gene: TRBV20-1; J gene: TRBJ2-5; clone size: -; D gene: TRBD2; CDR3 DNA: TGCAGTGCCCGACTAGCGGGGGGGAAAGAGACCCAGTACTTC; CDR3 protein: CSARLAGGKETQYF
V gene: TRBV20-1; J gene: TRBJ2-2; clone size: -; D gene: -; CDR3 DNA: TGCAGTGCCGGGACTCGCGACAACACCGGGGAGCTGTTTTTT; CDR3 protein: CSAGTRDNTGELFF
V gene: TRBV7-6; J gene: TRBJ2-3; clone size: -; D gene: -; CDR3 DNA: TGTGCCAGCAGCCCCCGACAGGTTTCTAGCACAGATACGCAGTATTTT; CDR3 protein: CASSPRQVSSTDTQYF
V gene: TRBV7-2; J gene: TRBJ2-1; clone size: -; D gene: TRBD2; CDR3 DNA: TGTGCCAGCAGCCCAAGACTAGCGGGACAAGAGCAGTTCTTC; CDR3 protein: CASSPRLAGQEQFF
V gene: TRBV12-3/TRBV12-4; J gene: TRBJ2-1; clone size: few; D gene: -; CDR3 DNA: TGTGCCAGCGGACAATCCCCCGGGGCCGGATTAGGCTCCTACAATGAGCAGTTCTTC; CDR3 protein: CASGQSPGAGLGSYNEQFF
V gene: TRBV10-3; J gene: TRBJ1-1; clone size: -; D gene: -; CDR3 DNA: TGTGCCATCAGGGGGGGGACCACTGAAGCTTTCTTT; CDR3 protein: CAIRGGTTEAFF
V gene: TRBV5-6; J gene: TRBJ2-1; clone size: few; D gene: TRBD2; CDR3 DNA: TGTGCCAGCAGGGAGACCGGGCGGGAGACGAATGAGCAGTTCTTC; CDR3 protein: CASRETGRETNEQFF
V gene: TRBV7-2; J gene: TRBJ2-3; clone size: -; D gene: TRBD2; CDR3 DNA: TGTGCCAGCAGCTTTCTAGCGGGGGGGGGAGATACGCAGTATTTT; CDR3 protein: CASSFLAGGGDTQYF
V gene: TRBV18; J gene: TRBJ1-1; clone size: once; D gene: TRBD1; CDR3 DNA: TGTGCCAGCTCACCACGGACAGGGGACTACACTGAAGCTTTCTTT; CDR3 protein: CASSPRTGDYTEAFF
V gene: TRBV6-1; J gene: TRBJ1-6; clone size: few; D gene: -; CDR3 DNA: TGTGCCAGCAGTGGGGGGCGAAGCTCCTATAATTCACCCCTCCACTTT; CDR3 protein: CASSGGRSSYNSPLHF
V gene: TRBV20-1; J gene: TRBJ2-7; clone size: -; D gene: TRBD2; CDR3 DNA: TGCAGTGCCGGAGGTGGGACTAGCGGGAGGGCCGAGGAGCAGTACTTC; CDR3 protein: CSAGGGTSGRAEEQYF
V gene: TRBV7-9; J gene: TRBJ1-4; clone size: few; D gene: TRBD1; CDR3 DNA: TGTGCCAGCAGCCATGGGACAGGGAACGAAAAACTGTTTTTT; CDR3 protein: CASSHGTGNEKLFF
V gene: TRBV7-2; J gene: TRBJ2-2; clone size: few; D gene: TRBD2; CDR3 DNA: TGTGCCAGCAGCTTAGAGGGGACTACTCACACCGGGGAGCTGTTTTTT; CDR3 protein: CASSLEGTTHTGELFF
V gene: TRBV7-2; J gene: TRBJ2-3; clone size: -; D gene: -; CDR3 DNA: TGTGCCAGCAGCTTAGGGGTCGGAATGGCACATACGCAGTATTTT; CDR3 protein: CASSLGVGMAHTQYF
V gene: TRBV7-2; J gene: TRBJ2-3; clone size: few; D gene: TRBD2; CDR3 DNA: TGTGCCAGCAGCTTGCCTCCGGGACTAGCGGGGTTTGGAGATACGCAGTATTTT; CDR3 protein: CASSLPPGLAGFGDTQYF
V gene: TRBV6-6; J gene: TRBJ2-7; clone size: -; D gene: -; CDR3 DNA: TGTGCCAGCAGTCCCGATGGGGGTGGCTCCTACGAGCAGTACTTC; CDR3 protein: CASSPDGGGSYEQYF
V gene: TRBV12-3/TRBV12-4; J gene: TRBJ2-5; clone size: -; D gene: -; CDR3 DNA: TGTGCCAGCAGTTCCCTGCGGGGTGGGGGAAAAGAGACCCAGTACTTC; CDR3 protein: CASSSLRGGGKETQYF
V gene: TRBV7-9; J gene: TRBJ2-1; clone size: -; D gene: TRBD2; CDR3 DNA: TGTGCCAGCAGGACTAGCGGAGTTGTAACGAATGAGCAGTTCTTC; CDR3 protein: CASRTSGVVTNEQFF
V gene: TRBV7-6; J gene: TRBJ1-5; clone size: -; D gene: -; CDR3 DNA: TGTGCCAGCAGCTTATCCGACGGACTGGACAGACCCCAGCATTTT; CDR3 protein: CASSLSDGLDRPQHF
V gene: TRBV11-2; J gene: TRBJ2-7; clone size: -; D gene: -; CDR3 DNA: TGTGCCAGCAGCTTCAATTGGGGGGAGTACGAGCAGTACTTC; CDR3 protein: CASSFNWGEYEQYF
V gene: TRBV11-2; J gene: TRBJ2-7; clone size: -; D gene: -; CDR3 DNA: TGTGCCAGCAGCTTGGGCGGGGTAGGGGACGCCGGTCCTCACGAGCAGTACTTC; CDR3 protein: CASSLGGVGDAGPHEQYF
V gene: TRBV6-8; J gene: TRBJ1-2; clone size: -; D gene: TRBD1; CDR3 DNA: TGTGCCAGCAGCAGGGACCCGACAGGGGCTACACCCAACTATGGCTACACCTTC; CDR3 protein: CASSRDPTGATPNYGYTF
V gene: TRBV7-2; J gene: TRBJ2-7; clone size: few; D gene: -; CDR3 DNA: TGTGCCAGCAGCTTCATGTACGAGCAGTACTTC; CDR3 protein: CASSFMYEQYF
V gene: TRBV19; J gene: TRBJ2-6; clone size: once; D gene: TRBD1; CDR3 DNA: TGTGCCAGCGCGGGACAGGGGGCAGGAGGGGCCAACGTCCTGACTTTC; CDR3 protein: CASAGQGAGGANVLTF
V gene: TRBV6-2/TRBV6-3; J gene: TRBJ1-5; clone size: -; D gene: -; CDR3 DNA: TGTGCCAGCAGTTACGGGCAGGGCCCTCAGCCCCAGCATTTT; CDR3 protein: CASSYGQGPQPQHF
V gene: TRBV12-3/TRBV12-4; J gene: TRBJ2-2; clone size: few; D gene: TRBD2; CDR3 DNA: TGTGCCAGCTGGGGCGGGAGGGCCACCGGGGAGCTGTTTTTT; CDR3 protein: CASWGGRATGELFF
V gene: TRBV19; J gene: TRBJ1-5; clone size: few; D gene: -; CDR3 DNA: TGTGCCACTAAACCTGGGGCAAACAGGAACCTAGCTCAGCCCCAGCATTTT; CDR3 protein: CATKPGANRNLAQPQHF
V gene: TRBV7-2; J gene: TRBJ1-1; clone size: many; D gene: -; CDR3 DNA: TGTGCCAGCAGCCAGGGGCCGACGAGGGCTTTCTTT; CDR3 protein: CASSQGPTRAFF
V gene: TRBV4-1; J gene: TRBJ2-3; clone size: few; D gene: TRBD1; CDR3 DNA: TGCGCCAGCAGCCATACTGGACAGGCGTATACGCAGTATTTT; CDR3 protein: CASSHTGQAYTQYF